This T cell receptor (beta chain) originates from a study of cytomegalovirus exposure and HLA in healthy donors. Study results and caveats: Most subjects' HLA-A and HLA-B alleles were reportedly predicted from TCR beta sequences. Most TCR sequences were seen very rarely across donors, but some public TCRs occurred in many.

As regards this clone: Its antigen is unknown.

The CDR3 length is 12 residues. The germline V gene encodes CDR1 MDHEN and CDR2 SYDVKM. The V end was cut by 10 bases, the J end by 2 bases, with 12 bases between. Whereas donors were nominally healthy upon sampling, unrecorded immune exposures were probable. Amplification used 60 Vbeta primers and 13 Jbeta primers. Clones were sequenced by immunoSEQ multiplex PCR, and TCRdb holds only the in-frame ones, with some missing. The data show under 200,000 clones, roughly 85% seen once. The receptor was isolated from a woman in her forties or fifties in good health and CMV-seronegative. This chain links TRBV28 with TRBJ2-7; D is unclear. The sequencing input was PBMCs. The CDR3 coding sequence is TGTGCCACATCGGGTTTGACCTACGAGCAGTACTTC. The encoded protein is CATSGLTYEQYF.